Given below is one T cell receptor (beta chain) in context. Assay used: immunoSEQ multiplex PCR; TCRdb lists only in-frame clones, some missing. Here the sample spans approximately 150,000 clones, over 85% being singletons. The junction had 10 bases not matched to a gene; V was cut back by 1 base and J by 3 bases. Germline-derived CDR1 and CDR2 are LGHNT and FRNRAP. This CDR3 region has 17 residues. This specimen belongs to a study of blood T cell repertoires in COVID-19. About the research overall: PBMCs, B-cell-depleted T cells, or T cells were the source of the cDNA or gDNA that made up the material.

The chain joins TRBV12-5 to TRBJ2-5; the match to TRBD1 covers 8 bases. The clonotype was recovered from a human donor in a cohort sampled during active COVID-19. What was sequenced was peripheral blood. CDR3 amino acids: CASGLGLLQGVKETQYF. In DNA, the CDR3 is TGTGCTAGTGGTTTGGGCCTCCTACAGGGGGTTAAAGAGACCCAGTACTTC.